This TCR beta chain was obtained from a study of blood T cell repertoires in COVID-19. Germline-derived CDR1 and CDR2 are LGHDT and YNNKEL (reference sequence). Trimming pared 4 bases from V and 7 bases from J, leaving 19 bases between. This CDR3 comprises 15 residues. TCRdb keeps only in-frame clones here, not all; method: immunoSEQ multiplex PCR. The sample has almost 95,000 clones, about four fifths seen once. The specimen sequenced was peripheral blood. This sequence originates from a man aged 55 to 69 with acute or convalescent COVID-19. The chain joins TRBV3-1 (or the pseudogene TRBV3-2) to TRBJ2-5, with D tentatively TRBD2 (6 bases). The CDR3 spells CASSPRRGPLGTQYF. The CDR3 nucleotides read TGTGCCAGCAGCCCCCGGAGGGGACCCTTAGGGACCCAGTACTTC.